This passage covers 28 T cell receptor beta chains from one sample sequenced in a study of T-cell reconstitution after alpha-beta-depleted transplantation in children. This sample's TCRbeta library carried unique molecular identifier barcodes. MiXCR, applied by TCRdb to the PCR reads, yields one record per CDR3 protein. The table records some 350,000 distinct CDR3 sequences, about 9.3% of them present only once. The specimen was PBMCs from the stem cell graft donor, collected from the stem cell graft. These receptors were taken from a human donor who donated a stem cell graft to a child with acute lymphoblastic leukemia.

The CDR3 DNA is TGCGCCAGCAGCCAAGATCTAGACACCAACAATGAGCAGTTCTTC. This translates into CASSQDLDTNNEQFF. The chain joins TRBV4-3 to TRBJ2-1; D is ambiguous. V shed 0 bases and J shed 5 bases, with 11 bases lying between them. Germline CDR1 reads LGHNA; CDR2 reads YSLEER. The length of the CDR3 is 15 residues.

The chain combines TRBV11-1 with TRBJ2-6; no firm D call. V lost 3 bases, J lost 2 bases, and 5 bases lay in between. Germline V gene sequence: CDR1 SGHAT, CDR2 FQDESV (reference sequence). CDR3 length: 14 residues. This CDR3 is CASSFPAGANVLTF. The CDR3 DNA reads TGTGCCAGCAGCTTTCCAGCTGGGGCCAACGTCCTGACTTTC.

This clonotype was observed a handful of times. This chain connects TRBV6-5 to TRBJ1-1; D gene ambiguous. CDR1 is MNHEY, CDR2 SVGAGI, per germline. This CDR3 is built from 14 residues. Trimming took 2 bases from V and 6 from J, leaving 13 bases between them. The CDR3 DNA sequence: TGTGCCAGCAGTTACGATATAGGTTTATCTGAAGCTTTCTTT. This codes for CASSYDIGLSEAFF.

This clonotype has at least ten counts. This CDR3 reads CSVNTEAFF. As DNA, the CDR3 is TGCAGCGTTAACACTGAAGCTTTCTTT. The V and J genes are TRBV29-1 and TRBJ1-1; D is undetermined. Germline-derived CDR1 and CDR2 are SQVTM and ANQGSEA. V was trimmed by 5 bases and J by 2 bases, leaving 0 bases between them. There are 9 residues in the CDR3.

This clonotype was seen a handful of times. The chain is built from TRBV6-1 and TRBJ1-5, with D possibly being TRBD1 (6 bases). Germline V gives CDR1 MNHNS, CDR2 SASEGT. Trimming took off 1 base at V and 3 bases at J, with 7 bases between the two ends. This CDR3 has 14 amino acids. CDR3 nucleotides: TGTGCCAGCAGTGAAGGGGGGGCCAATCAGCCCCAGCATTTT. Protein product: CASSEGGANQPQHF.

In its sample, this clonotype was seen once. The V call is TRBV5-1, the J call TRBJ2-7; tentatively, D is TRBD1 or TRBD2 (6 bases each). The germline V gene has CDR1 SGHRS and CDR2 YFSETQ. The CDR3 has 15 residues. V lost 3 bases and J lost 3, with 16 bases in between. This chain's CDR3 is CASSSPGDLGYEQYF. CDR3 DNA: TGCGCCAGCAGCTCGCCAGGGGACTTGGGCTACGAGCAGTACTTC.

There are many counts of this clonotype. The chain couples TRBV12-3 or TRBV12-4 to TRBJ2-2, with 7 bases fitting TRBD1. V trimming: 7 bases; J trimming: 0 bases; junction bases outside the gene matches: 5. This CDR3 is 15 amino acids long. The CDR3 region has the DNA TGTGCCAGCACACCCGGGACAGCGAACACCGGGGAGCTGTTTTTT. Its translation is CASTPGTANTGELFF.

The CDR3 here is CASSKGPIYGYTF. In DNA form, the CDR3 reads TGCGCCAGCAGTAAGGGTCCTATCTATGGCTACACCTTC. V and J are TRBV5-1 and TRBJ1-2, with D hard to call. This CDR3 region has 13 residues. Germline V gene data show CDR1 as SGHRS and CDR2 as YFSETQ. Between the trimmed V and J ends, which lost 5 bases and 4 bases, there was a span of 12 bases.

This clonotype was counted a few times. The gene calls are TRBV20-1 and TRBJ2-7; 8 bases are shared with TRBD1. The CDR3 runs to 12 residues. After removal of 5 bases from V and 3 bases from J, the junction contained 3 bases not matched to a gene. CDR1 is DFQATT and CDR2 is SNEGSKA in the germline V gene (reference sequence). The CDR3 protein is CSAPGTGYEQYF. The CDR3 DNA reads as TGCAGTGCTCCCGGGACAGGCTACGAGCAGTACTTC.

The sample holds a few counts of this clonotype. This chain links TRBV4-1 with TRBJ2-3; D is undetermined. The CDR3 extends over 19 amino acids. V was shortened by 1 base and J by 3 bases, with 23 bases between the two germline ends. Germline loops: CDR1 MGHRA, CDR2 YSYEKL. The DNA for the CDR3 is TGCGCCAGCAGCCAAGCCCCCCGTAGGCTGACCCTGGAAACAGATACGCAGTATTTT. Residues: CASSQAPRRLTLETDTQYF.

This clonotype was recorded many times. This chain joins TRBV10-2 and TRBJ2-1; a weak D match, TRBD2 (5 bases). V gave up 7 bases and J gave up 3 bases, with 13 bases separating them. The CDR3 contains 14 residues. Germline V gene sequence: CDR1 WSHSY, CDR2 SAAADI. CDR3 residues: CASTIGDRYNEQFF. The CDR3, as DNA: TGCGCCAGCACCATCGGGGATCGCTACAATGAGCAGTTCTTC.

This clonotype was seen repeatedly, ten times or more. The chain couples TRBV4-1 to TRBJ1-5; tentative D call: TRBD1 (5 bases). The CDR3 length is 14 residues. Trimming took off 1 base at V and 3 bases at J, with 7 bases between the two ends. Per the germline V gene, CDR1 is MGHRA and CDR2 is YSYEKL. In DNA form, the CDR3 reads TGCGCCAGCAGCCAAGGACAGAACAATCAGCCCCAGCATTTT. This codes for CASSQGQNNQPQHF.

The chain links TRBV5-8 to TRBJ1-1, with D hard to call. The CDR3 covers 13 residues. Trimming stripped 5 bases from V and 0 bases from J, with 8 bases between. CDR1 and CDR2 from the germline V gene are SGHTS and YDEGEE. The CDR3 nucleotides are TGTGCCAGCAGACCAGACATGAACACTGAAGCTTTCTTT. This gives the protein CASRPDMNTEAFF.

The chain recombines TRBV3-1 with TRBJ2-1; D is unclear. CDR1 and CDR2 (germline): LGHDT, YNNKEL (reference sequence). The CDR3 length is 14 residues. The germline V and J ends were trimmed by 0 bases and 9 bases, with 12 bases remaining between them. The CDR3 DNA reads as TGTGCCAGCAGCCAAGATGCCGGGCCGGGTGAGCAGTTCTTC. It encodes CASSQDAGPGEQFF.

This clonotype came up a few times. The chain joins TRBV11-2 to TRBJ2-5; D remains unclear. This CDR3 has 14 amino acids. V lost 2 bases and J lost 1, with 8 bases in between. Looked up from germline, CDR1 is SGHAT and CDR2 is FQNNGV. CDR3 nucleotides: TGTGCCAGCAGCTTAAGTGCTACCCAAGAGACCCAGTACTTC. Translation: CASSLSATQETQYF. Complete variable domain (other parts from reference TRBV11-2 and TRBJ2-5): EAGVAQSPRYKIIEKRQSVAFWCNPISGHATLYWYQQILGQGPKLLIQFQNNGVVDDSQLPKDRFSAERLKGVDSTLKIQPAKLEDSAVYLCASSLSATQETQYFGPGTRLLVL.

The CDR3 is CSASKTGGGTNEKLFF. As DNA, the CDR3 is TGCAGTGCTAGCAAGACAGGGGGCGGAACTAATGAAAAACTGTTTTTT. This chain joins TRBV20-1 and TRBJ1-4, with TRBD1 matching over 10 bases. This CDR3 is built from 16 residues. J gave up 1 base and V 3 bases, and 5 bases lay outside the gene matches. Germline values: CDR1 DFQATT, CDR2 SNEGSKA (reference sequence).

This clonotype was recorded at least ten times. The CDR3: CASNLGEGNEQFF. The CDR3 DNA follows: TGCGCCAGCAACTTAGGGGAAGGGAATGAGCAGTTCTTC. The chain recombines TRBV5-1 with TRBJ2-1, with D possibly being TRBD1 (5 bases). CDR3 length equals 13 residues. The germline V and J ends were trimmed by 6 bases and 7 bases, with 14 bases remaining between them. Germline values: CDR1 SGHRS, CDR2 YFSETQ.

Here the CDR3 reads CASSEALAGGPDTQYF. The CDR3 nucleotides are TGTGCCAGCAGTGAAGCGCTAGCGGGAGGGCCGGATACGCAGTATTTT. The genes are TRBV6-1 and TRBJ2-3; 12 positions match TRBD2. With V trimmed by 0 bases and J by 6 bases, 4 bases remained unmatched. The CDR3 has 16 amino acids. Looked up from germline, CDR1 is MNHNS and CDR2 is SASEGT.

The chain uses TRBV28 and TRBJ2-3; D perhaps matches TRBD1 (6 bases). Germline V gene data show CDR1 as MDHEN and CDR2 as SYDVKM. V lost 7 bases, J lost 2 bases, and 19 bases lay in between. The CDR3 spans 16 residues. CDR3 nucleotide sequence: TGTGCCAGCACGAATCCAGGGGACCCCTACACAGATACGCAGTATTTT. Translating it yields CASTNPGDPYTDTQYF.

The rearrangement uses TRBV3-1 and TRBJ2-7, with TRBD2 as a possible D gene (5 bases). V was trimmed by 0 bases and J by 5 bases, leaving 14 bases between them. Germline values: CDR1 LGHDT, CDR2 YNNKEL (reference sequence). The CDR3 loop spans 15 amino acids. CDR3 nucleotide sequence: TGTGCCAGCAGCCAAGATCGTCTAGCTGTGAACGAGCAGTACTTC. It is translated as CASSQDRLAVNEQYF.

The sample holds one count of this clonotype. At one end the junction does not follow the germline gene, possibly because of a read error. The rearrangement joins TRBV20-1 to TRBJ2-5; TRBD2 aligns across 14 bases. Germline V CDR1 and CDR2: DFQATT, SNEGSKA (reference sequence). This CDR3 spans 17 amino acids. The CDR3 DNA sequence: TGCTGTGCTAGAGGGATAGGGACTAGCGGGAGTCAAGAGACCCAGTACTTC. Amino acids: CCARGIGTSGSQETQYF.

This chain connects TRBV20-1 to TRBJ2-7; D uncertain. The length of the CDR3 is 13 residues. Germline V gene lookup returns CDR1 DFQATT and CDR2 SNEGSKA (reference sequence). V lost 2 bases and J 1 base, leaving 9 bases between the germline ends. The CDR3 reads CSARSLQSYEQYF. The DNA of the CDR3 is TGCAGTGCTAGAAGTCTTCAATCCTACGAGCAGTACTTC.

The rearrangement links TRBV5-1 to TRBJ2-7; 10 nucleotides match TRBD1. The CDR3 contains 15 residues. The germline gives CDR1 SGHRS, CDR2 YFSETQ. V shed 3 bases, J shed 2 bases, and the junction held 5 bases outside the gene matches. CDR3 nucleotide sequence: TGCGCCAGCAGCTCCCCGGGGACAGGGGCCTACGAGCAGTACTTC. Translation: CASSSPGTGAYEQYF.

This clonotype has a handful of counts. The chain has TRBV12-3 or TRBV12-4 and TRBJ1-1, with TRBD1 matching 7 bases. Germline trimming cut 4 bases from V and 5 bases from J; bases unmatched to any gene: 7. The CDR3 is made up of 14 amino acids. The DNA for the CDR3 is TGTGCCAGCAGTTCTCCGACAGGGAGGACTGAAGCTTTCTTT. Its protein is CASSSPTGRTEAFF.

The rearrangement joins TRBV7-9 to TRBJ1-2, with TRBD1 as a possible D gene (5 bases). The V gene lost 4 bases and the J gene lost 10 bases, with 13 bases spanning the gap. CDR3 length: 12 amino acids. The germline gives CDR1 SEHNR, CDR2 FQNEAQ (reference sequence). CDR3 residues: CASSSGRAVYTF. Here the CDR3 DNA reads TGTGCCAGCAGCTCCGGCAGGGCTGTCTACACCTTC.

This clonotype was found a few times. The J gene is TRBJ2-1, the V gene TRBV6-2 or TRBV6-3; no definite D call. CDR3 length: 13 residues. CDR1 MNHEY and CDR2 SVGEGT come from the germline V gene. V lost 5 bases to trimming and J lost 9 bases, with 14 bases between them. The CDR3 protein is CASSLSAPSEQFF. The CDR3 DNA reads as TGTGCCAGCAGTCTGTCCGCACCGAGTGAGCAGTTCTTC.

This clonotype occurred a few times. CDR3 loop: CASRVAGGTYEQYF. The DNA for the CDR3 is TGTGCCAGCAGGGTGGCGGGAGGGACCTACGAGCAGTACTTC. This sequence joins TRBV27 and TRBJ2-7; 9 nucleotides match TRBD2. After removal of 6 bases from V and 2 bases from J, the junction contained 5 bases not matched to a gene. The CDR3 consists of 14 residues. The germline CDR1 and CDR2 sequences are MNHEY and SMNVEV (reference sequence).

In this sample, this clonotype turned up a few times. V gene TRBV11-1 combines with J gene TRBJ2-3, with a possible D match to TRBD2 (6 bases). Trimming removed 5 bases from V and 0 bases from J, with 21 bases in between. CDR3 length: 18 amino acids. CDR1 and CDR2 (germline): SGHAT, FQDESV (reference sequence). The CDR3 sequence: CASSPTWRRESSTDTQYF. CDR3 nucleotide sequence: TGTGCCAGCAGCCCCACTTGGAGGCGGGAATCTAGCACAGATACGCAGTATTTT.